The subject of this entry is one TCR beta chain. Antigen: not known. The data were obtained in a study of cytomegalovirus exposure and HLA in healthy donors. For the study at large: HLA-typed donors were the source of some 80 million unique TCRs, which an early data release held. General study points: TCR beta sequences numbering 15,000 to 20,000 were associated with HLA alleles at 0.05 false discovery rate in a later analysis.

Germline V gene sequence: CDR1 SGHNT, CDR2 YYREEE (reference sequence). The V segment lost 3 bases and the J segment 8 bases; nucleotides outside the gene matches: 13. CDR3 size: 16 residues. The PCR had 60 Vbeta and 13 Jbeta primers. Here immunoSEQ multiplex PCR was the method, and the copy in TCRdb shows in-frame clones only, minus some. The data contain 150,000 to 200,000 clones, 82% of them singletons. Sequencing was performed on PBMCs. The sequence came from a girl aged 10 to 17 in good health and CMV-seropositive. V is TRBV5-4 and J is TRBJ1-2, with TRBD1 matching over 10 bases. The CDR3 reads CASSSPPRQGARGYTF. DNA of the CDR3: TGTGCCAGCAGCTCCCCCCCCCGACAGGGGGCGCGAGGCTACACCTTC. The full variable domain, in which reference TRBV5-4 and TRBJ1-2 provide the parts outside the CDR3, is ETGVTQSPTHLIKTRGQQVTLRCSSQSGHNTVSWYQQALGQGPQFIFQYYREEENGRGNFPPRFSGLQFPNYSSELNVNALELDDSALYLCASSSPPRQGARGYTFGSGTRLTVV.